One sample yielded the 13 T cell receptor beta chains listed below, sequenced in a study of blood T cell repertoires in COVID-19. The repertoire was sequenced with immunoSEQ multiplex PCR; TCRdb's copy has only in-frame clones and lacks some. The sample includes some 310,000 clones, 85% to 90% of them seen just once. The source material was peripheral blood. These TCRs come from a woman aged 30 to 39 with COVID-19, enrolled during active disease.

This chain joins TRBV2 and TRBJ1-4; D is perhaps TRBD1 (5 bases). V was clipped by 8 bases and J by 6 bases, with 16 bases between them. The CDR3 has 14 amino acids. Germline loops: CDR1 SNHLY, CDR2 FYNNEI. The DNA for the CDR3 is TGTGCCAGCCTGAGTATCGGGGGAGATGAAAAACTGTTTTTT. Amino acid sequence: CASLSIGGDEKLFF.

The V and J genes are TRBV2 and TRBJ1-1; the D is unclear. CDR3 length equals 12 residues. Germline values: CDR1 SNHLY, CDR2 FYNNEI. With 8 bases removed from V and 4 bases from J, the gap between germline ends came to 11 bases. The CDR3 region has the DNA TGTGCCAGCGCACTGAGAACCACTGAAGCTTTCTTT. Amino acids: CASALRTTEAFF.

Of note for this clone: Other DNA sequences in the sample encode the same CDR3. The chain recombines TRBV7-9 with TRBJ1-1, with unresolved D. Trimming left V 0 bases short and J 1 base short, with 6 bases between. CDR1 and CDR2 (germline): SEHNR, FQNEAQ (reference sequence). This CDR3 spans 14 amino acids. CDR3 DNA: TGTGCCAGCAGCTTAGCGCGGGGGAACACTGAAGCTTTCTTT. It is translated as CASSLARGNTEAFF.

This CDR3 reads CASSPSLTGATGYGYTF. In DNA, the CDR3 is TGTGCCAGCTCACCATCACTTACAGGGGCCACAGGGTATGGCTACACCTTC. The chain employs TRBV18 and TRBJ1-2; the match to TRBD1 covers 7 bases. J gave up 5 bases and V 2 bases, and 14 bases lay outside the gene matches. The CDR3 runs 17 residues. The germline V gene has CDR1 KGHSH and CDR2 LQKENI.

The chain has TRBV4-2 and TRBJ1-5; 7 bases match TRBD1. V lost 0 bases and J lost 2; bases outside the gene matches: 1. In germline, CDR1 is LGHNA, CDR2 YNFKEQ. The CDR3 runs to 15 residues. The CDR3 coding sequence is TGTGCCAGCAGCCAAGAAGGGGGCGGCAATCAGCCCCAGCATTTT. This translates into CASSQEGGGNQPQHF.

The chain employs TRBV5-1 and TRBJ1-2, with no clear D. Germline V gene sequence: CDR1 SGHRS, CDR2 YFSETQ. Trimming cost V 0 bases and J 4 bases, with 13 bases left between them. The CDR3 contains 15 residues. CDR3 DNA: TGCGCCAGCAGCTTGGATGACGCGGGTGGCTATGGCTACACCTTC. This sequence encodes CASSLDDAGGYGYTF.

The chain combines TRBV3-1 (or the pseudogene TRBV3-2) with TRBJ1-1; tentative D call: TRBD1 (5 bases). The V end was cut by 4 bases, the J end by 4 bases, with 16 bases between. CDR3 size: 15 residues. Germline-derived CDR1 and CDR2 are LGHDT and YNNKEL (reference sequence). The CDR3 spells CASSPPVGGTTEAFF. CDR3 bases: TGTGCCAGCAGCCCCCCTGTCGGCGGGACCACTGAAGCTTTCTTT.

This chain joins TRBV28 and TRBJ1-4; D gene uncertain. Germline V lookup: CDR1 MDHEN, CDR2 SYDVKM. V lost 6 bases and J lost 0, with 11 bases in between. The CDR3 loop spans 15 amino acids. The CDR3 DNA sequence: TGTGCCAGCAGACCCGACACTCCAACTAATGAAAAACTGTTTTTT. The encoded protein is CASRPDTPTNEKLFF. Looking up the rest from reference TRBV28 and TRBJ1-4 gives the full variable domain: DVKVTQSSRYLVKRTGEKVFLECVQDMDHENMFWYRQDPGLGLRLIYFSYDVKMKEKGDIPEGYSVSREKKERFSLILESASTNQTSMYLCASRPDTPTNEKLFFGSGTQLSVL.

The CDR3 region is CASATQGPNQPQHF. The CDR3, as DNA: TGTGCCAGCGCGACACAGGGCCCAAATCAGCCCCAGCATTTT. The rearrangement links TRBV27 to TRBJ1-5; weak D call: TRBD1 (6 bases). Per the germline V gene, CDR1 is MNHEY and CDR2 is SMNVEV (reference sequence). Trimming shortened V by 8 bases and J by 4 bases, and 15 bases separated the two germline ends. The CDR3 sequence is 14 residues long.

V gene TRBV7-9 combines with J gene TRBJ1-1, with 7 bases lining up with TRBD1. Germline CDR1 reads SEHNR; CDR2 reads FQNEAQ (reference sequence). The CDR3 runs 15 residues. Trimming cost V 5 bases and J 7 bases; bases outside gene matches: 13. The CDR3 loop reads CASSLYLGGGSEAFF. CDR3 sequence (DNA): TGTGCCAGCAGCCTATATCTAGGGGGCGGCAGTGAAGCTTTCTTT.

CDR3 nucleotide sequence: TGTGCCAGCAGCTTAGGGGCAGAGAATGAAAAACTGTTTTTT. Its protein product is CASSLGAENEKLFF. This sequence joins TRBV11-2 and TRBJ1-4, with D uncertain. Germline V gene data show CDR1 as SGHAT and CDR2 as FQNNGV. The V gene lost 1 base and the J gene lost 5 bases, with 8 bases spanning the gap. The CDR3 loop spans 14 amino acids. The whole variable domain, remainder taken from reference TRBV11-2 and TRBJ1-4, is EAGVAQSPRYKIIEKRQSVAFWCNPISGHATLYWYQQILGQGPKLLIQFQNNGVVDDSQLPKDRFSAERLKGVDSTLKIQPAKLEDSAVYLCASSLGAENEKLFFGSGTQLSVL.

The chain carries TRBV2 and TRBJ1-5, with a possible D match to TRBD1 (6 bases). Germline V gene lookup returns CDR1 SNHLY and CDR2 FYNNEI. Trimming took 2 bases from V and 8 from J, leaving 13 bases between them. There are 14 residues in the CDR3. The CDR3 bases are TGTGCCAGCAGTGAAATTGGCAGGGGAGAGCCCCAGCATTTT. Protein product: CASSEIGRGEPQHF.

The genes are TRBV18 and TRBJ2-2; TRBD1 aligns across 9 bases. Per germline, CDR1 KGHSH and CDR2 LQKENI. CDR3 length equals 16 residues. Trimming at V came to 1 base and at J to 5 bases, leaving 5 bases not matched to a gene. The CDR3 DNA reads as TGTGCCAGCTCACCACGTCGGGACAGGGCAACCGGGGAGCTGTTTTTT. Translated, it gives CASSPRRDRATGELFF.